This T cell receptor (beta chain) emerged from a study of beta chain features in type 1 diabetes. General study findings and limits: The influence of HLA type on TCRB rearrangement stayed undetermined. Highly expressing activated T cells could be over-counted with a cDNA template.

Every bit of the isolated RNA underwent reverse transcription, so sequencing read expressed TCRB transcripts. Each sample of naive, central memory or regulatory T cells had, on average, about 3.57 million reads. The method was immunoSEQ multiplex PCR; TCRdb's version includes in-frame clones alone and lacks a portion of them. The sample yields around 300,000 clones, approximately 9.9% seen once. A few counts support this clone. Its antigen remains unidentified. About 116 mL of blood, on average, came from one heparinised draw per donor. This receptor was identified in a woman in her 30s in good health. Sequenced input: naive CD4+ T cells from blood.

This chain's CDR3 is CSAGGFRTDTQYF. The CDR3 nucleotides read TGCAGCGCGGGTGGGTTTAGGACAGATACGCAGTATTTT. The rearrangement links TRBV29-1 to TRBJ2-3; D unresolved. CDR3 size: 13 residues. V shed 7 bases and J shed 3 bases, with 14 bases lying between them. Germline V gene lookup returns CDR1 SQVTM and CDR2 ANQGSEA.